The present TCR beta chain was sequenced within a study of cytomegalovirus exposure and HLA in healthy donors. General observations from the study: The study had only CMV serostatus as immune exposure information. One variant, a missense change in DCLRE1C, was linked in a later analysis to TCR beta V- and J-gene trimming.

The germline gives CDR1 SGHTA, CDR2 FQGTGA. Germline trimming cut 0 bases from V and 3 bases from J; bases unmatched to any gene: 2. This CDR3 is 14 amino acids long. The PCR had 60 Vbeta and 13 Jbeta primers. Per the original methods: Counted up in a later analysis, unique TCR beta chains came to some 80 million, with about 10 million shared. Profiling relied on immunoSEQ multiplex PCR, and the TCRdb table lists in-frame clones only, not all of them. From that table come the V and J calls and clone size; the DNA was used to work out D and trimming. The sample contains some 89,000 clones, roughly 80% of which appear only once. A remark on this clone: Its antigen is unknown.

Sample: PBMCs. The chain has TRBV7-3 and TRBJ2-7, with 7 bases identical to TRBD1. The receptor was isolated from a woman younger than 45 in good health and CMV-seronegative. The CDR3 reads CASSLTGDSYEQYF. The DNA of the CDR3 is TGTGCCAGCAGCTTAACAGGGGACAGCTACGAGCAGTACTTC.